What follows describes a single T cell receptor (beta chain). Trimming at V came to 5 bases and at J to 4 bases, leaving 9 bases not matched to a gene. This CDR3 is built from 16 residues. In germline, CDR1 is SGHTA, CDR2 FQGNSA. The repertoire was sequenced with immunoSEQ multiplex PCR; TCRdb's copy has only in-frame clones and lacks some. The sample shows 150,000 or so clones, 87% of them seen only once. This sample is drawn from a study of blood T cell repertoires in COVID-19. About the research overall: T cells, B-cell-depleted T cells, or PBMCs supplied cDNA or gDNA.

What was sequenced was PBMCs or T cells enriched from blood (not recorded which). The clonotype comes from a woman aged 40-49 years who had been exposed to COVID-19. The V and J genes are TRBV7-2 and TRBJ1-1; 11 bases match TRBD1. The CDR3 DNA follows: TGTGCCAGCAGCCCCGGACAGGGGGCTTTGGCCACTGAAGCTTTCTTT. Its protein product is CASSPGQGALATEAFF.